One sample yielded the 15 T cell receptor beta chains listed below, sequenced in a study of blood T cell repertoires in COVID-19. Repertoires were generated with immunoSEQ multiplex PCR, while TCRdb's copy carries only in-frame clones and drops some. The sample holds 55,000 to 65,000 clones, about 90% seen once. Sequenced sample: peripheral blood. These receptors were taken from a human donor with active COVID-19. The donor label of this sample is uncertain.

The gene calls are TRBV9 and TRBJ2-1; the D gene is possibly TRBD2 (5 bases). Trimming cost V 1 base and J 2 bases, with 10 bases left between them. Germline V gene sequence: CDR1 SGDLS, CDR2 YYNGEE. This CDR3 is built from 15 residues. The CDR3 DNA sequence: TGTGCCAGCAGCGTATTAGCGCAAACCTACAATGAGCAGTTCTTC. Protein product: CASSVLAQTYNEQFF. The variable domain in full, completed from reference TRBV9 and TRBJ2-1, reads DSGVTQTPKHLITATGQRVTLRCSPRSGDLSVYWYQQSLDQGLQFLIQYYNGEERAKGNILERFSAQQFPDLHSELNLSSLELGDSALYFCASSVLAQTYNEQFFGPGTRLTVL.

This chain connects TRBV4-3 to TRBJ2-3; unclear D gene. The CDR3 has 15 amino acids. Trimming removed 0 bases from V and 8 bases from J, with 15 bases in between. CDR1 and CDR2 from the germline V gene are LGHNA and YSLEER. The CDR3 DNA reads as TGCGCCAGCAGCCAAGATTCATACCCTCGAGGTACGCAGTATTTT. It translates to CASSQDSYPRGTQYF.

This clone appeared a single time. The V and J genes are TRBV11-3 and TRBJ2-2; TRBD1 matches 8 bases. The CDR3 extends over 16 amino acids. Germline CDR1 is SGHNT and CDR2 is YENEEA. Trimming at V came to 6 bases and at J to 1 base, leaving 7 bases not matched to a gene. CDR3 nucleotide sequence: TGTGCCAGCAGGCAATCCGGGACAGGGAACACCGGGGAGCTGTTTTTT. It yields the protein CASRQSGTGNTGELFF.

The V and J genes are TRBV27 and TRBJ2-7; 7 nucleotides align to TRBD1. The germline CDR1 and CDR2 sequences are MNHEY and SMNVEV (reference sequence). The J segment lost 3 bases and the V segment lost 5 bases, leaving 4 bases of the junction unmatched. The CDR3 spans 13 residues. This CDR3 is CASSRGQYYEQYF. DNA for the CDR3: TGTGCCAGCAGTAGGGGACAGTACTACGAGCAGTACTTC.

Only one count was recorded for this clone. The chain links TRBV7-3 to TRBJ2-3, with D unresolved. This CDR3 comprises 16 residues. Germline lookup yields CDR1 SGHTA and CDR2 FQGTGA. V shed 1 base and J shed 3 bases, with 14 bases lying between them. The CDR3 is CASSLNRVGPTDTQYF. The CDR3 DNA reads as TGTGCCAGCAGCTTAAATAGAGTCGGTCCAACAGATACGCAGTATTTT. The full variable domain, its missing parts supplied by reference TRBV7-3 and TRBJ2-3, is GAGVSQTPSNKVTEKGKYVELRCDPISGHTALYWYRQSLGQGPEFLIYFQGTGAADDSGLPNDRFFAVRPEGSVSTLKIQRTERGDSAVYLCASSLNRVGPTDTQYFGPGTRLTVL.

This chain connects TRBV5-6 to TRBJ1-2; D remains ambiguous. Germline V lookup: CDR1 SGHDT, CDR2 YYEEEE. CDR3 length: 17 residues. V dropped 0 bases and J dropped 2 bases, with 17 bases sitting between them. This chain's CDR3 is CASSLGSLALWNYGYTF. The CDR3 DNA reads TGTGCCAGCAGCTTGGGCTCCTTGGCCCTCTGGAACTATGGCTACACCTTC.

The chain joins TRBV6-2 or TRBV6-3 to TRBJ2-5; perhaps TRBD2 as D (5 bases). Germline CDR1 is MNHEY and CDR2 is SVGEGT. The CDR3 covers 13 residues. V was clipped by 3 bases and J by 4 bases, with 9 bases between them. The CDR3 region is CASSYPGIETQYF. The CDR3 DNA reads TGTGCCAGCAGTTATCCGGGGATAGAGACCCAGTACTTC.

This clone was recorded once. The V call is TRBV7-2, the J call TRBJ2-1; 10 bases line up with TRBD2. With V trimmed by 1 base and J by 0 bases, 6 bases remained unmatched. The CDR3 length is 18 residues. Germline-derived CDR1 and CDR2 are SGHTA and FQGNSA. The CDR3 DNA reads TGTGCCAGCAGCTTAGTAACTAGCGGGGTAGGCTCCTACAATGAGCAGTTCTTC. It specifies CASSLVTSGVGSYNEQFF. The full variable domain, completed using reference TRBV7-2 and TRBJ2-1, is GAGVSQSPSNKVTEKGKDVELRCDPISGHTALYWYRQSLGQGLEFLIYFQGNSAPDKSGLPSDRFSAERTGGSVSTLTIQRTQQEDSAVYLCASSLVTSGVGSYNEQFFGPGTRLTVL.

The gene calls are TRBV11-3 and TRBJ2-4; no clear D gene. The ends were cut back, 5 bases at V and 7 bases at J, with 12 bases in the middle. The CDR3 is made up of 13 amino acids. Germline V gene sequence: CDR1 SGHNT, CDR2 YENEEA. Here the CDR3 reads CASSQRERNIQYF. The CDR3 nucleotides read TGTGCCAGCAGCCAACGAGAACGTAACATTCAGTACTTC.

DNA for the CDR3: TGCAGCGTTGCAACAGGGGGCTGGAGCACTGAAGCTTTCTTT. Its protein is CSVATGGWSTEAFF. The chain joins TRBV29-1 to TRBJ1-1; the match to TRBD1 covers 9 bases. Germline assignment: CDR1 SQVTM and CDR2 ANQGSEA. V shed 4 bases and J 4 bases; nucleotides not matched to a gene: 7. This CDR3 is 14 amino acids long.

Only a few counts were recorded for this clone. The chain joins TRBV4-3 to TRBJ2-5; TRBD2 agrees at 12 bases. The ends lost 0 bases at V and 5 bases at J; junction bases unmatched: 7. The CDR3 covers 17 residues. CDR1 and CDR2 from the germline V gene are LGHNA and YSLEER. CDR3 sequence (DNA): TGCGCCAGCAGCCAAGAGTCTAGCGGGAGGGGTGGCGAGACCCAGTACTTC. Its translation: CASSQESSGRGGETQYF.

V is TRBV11-1 and J is TRBJ2-7; TRBD1 agrees at 7 bases. This CDR3 is built from 15 residues. Germline V gives CDR1 SGHAT, CDR2 FQDESV (reference sequence). The ends lost 1 base at V and 0 bases at J; junction bases unmatched: 3. CDR3 DNA sequence: TGTGCCAGCAGCTTAGTGGGACAGTTCTCCTACGAGCAGTACTTC. This encodes CASSLVGQFSYEQYF.

The genes are TRBV6-5 and TRBJ1-2, with 7 positions matching TRBD1. Trimming cost V 8 bases and J 7 bases; bases outside gene matches: 13. From germline, CDR1 is MNHEY and CDR2 SVGAGI. This CDR3 is built from 14 residues. The CDR3 sequence is CASDPTGMAFGYTF. The CDR3 DNA is TGTGCCAGCGATCCGACAGGGATGGCGTTTGGCTACACCTTC.

V gene TRBV7-9 combines with J gene TRBJ1-6; D is unclear. Germline lookup yields CDR1 SEHNR and CDR2 FQNEAQ (reference sequence). Trimming stripped 2 bases from V and 10 bases from J, with 12 bases between. The CDR3 extends over 14 amino acids. The CDR3 region has the DNA TGTGCCAGCAGCTTAACCGGGGTAGGCTCACCCCTCCACTTT. It codes for CASSLTGVGSPLHF.

This chain joins TRBV27 and TRBJ2-7; TRBD1 might be the D (6 bases). With 9 bases removed from V and 3 bases from J, the gap between germline ends came to 18 bases. Per the germline V gene, CDR1 is MNHEY and CDR2 is SMNVEV (reference sequence). This CDR3 region has 14 residues. The CDR3 DNA reads as TGTGCCAGTTCTTTGGGGGCCCCCATCTACGAGCAGTACTTC. It translates to CASSLGAPIYEQYF.